This TCR beta chain was found in a study of blood T cell repertoires in COVID-19. Study-wide background: Spain, Italy and the United States supplied samples that represented acute and convalescent COVID-19. PBMCs, B-cell-depleted T cells, or T cells were the source of the cDNA or gDNA that made up the material.

In this sample, this clone turned up once. In the original processing: Reference gene primer amplification yielded estimated nucleated cell counts. Sequencing was performed with immunoSEQ multiplex PCR; in TCRdb, only in-frame clones are kept and a portion is missing. V and J calls and clone size come straight from that table; D and trimming were deduced from the DNA. The sample carries about 45,000 clones, over 70% recorded once. V lost 4 bases and J lost 8, with 11 bases in between. CDR3 size: 12 residues. The rearrangement links TRBV12-3 or TRBV12-4 to TRBJ1-2, with unresolved D. The sequencing sample was made of peripheral blood. The source of this sequence is a man between 65 and 85 years old with acute or convalescent COVID-19. The CDR3 loop reads CASSSEVYGYTF. The CDR3 coding sequence is TGTGCCAGCAGTTCAGAAGTGTACGGCTACACCTTC.